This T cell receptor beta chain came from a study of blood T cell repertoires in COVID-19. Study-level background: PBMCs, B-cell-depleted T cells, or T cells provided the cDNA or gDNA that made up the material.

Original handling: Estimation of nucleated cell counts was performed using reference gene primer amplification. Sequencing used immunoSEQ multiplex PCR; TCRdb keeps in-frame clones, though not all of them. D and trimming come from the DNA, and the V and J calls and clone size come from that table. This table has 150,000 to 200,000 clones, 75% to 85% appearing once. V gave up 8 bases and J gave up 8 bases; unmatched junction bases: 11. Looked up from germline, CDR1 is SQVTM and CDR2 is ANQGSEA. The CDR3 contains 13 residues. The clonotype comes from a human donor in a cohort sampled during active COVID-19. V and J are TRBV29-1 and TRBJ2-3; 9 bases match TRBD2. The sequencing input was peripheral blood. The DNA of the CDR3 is TGCAGCCAGCGGGAGGCCCAGCTAGGTACGCAGTATTTT. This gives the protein CSQREAQLGTQYF.